Below, 20 T cell receptor beta chains from the same sample are listed, as sequenced in a study of shared clonotypes between healthy human individuals. TCRdb's table, derived via immunoSEQ multiplex PCR, lists solely in-frame clones and lacks some. The sample lists 530,000 or so clones, about 79% occurring once. Sample: PBMCs. These receptors originate from a woman aged 40 to 55 in good health. Some clones in this sample may be carry-over from other donors' samples.

This clone has a handful of counts. The chain carries TRBV19 and TRBJ2-5; the D is unclear. The germline V gene has CDR1 LNHDA and CDR2 SQIVND (reference sequence). V was trimmed by 1 base and J by 2 bases, leaving 11 bases between them. The CDR3 contains 15 residues. The CDR3 DNA reads as TGTGCCAGTAGTATAGGTGCGCAGACGCAAGAGACCCAGTACTTC. This codes for CASSIGAQTQETQYF.

The chain is built from TRBV6-5 and TRBJ2-6; D is unclear. V gave up 0 bases and J gave up 4 bases, with 10 bases separating them. The CDR3 contains 16 residues. Germline V gives CDR1 MNHEY, CDR2 SVGAGI. For the CDR3, the DNA is TGTGCCAGCAGTTACTCTTTGGCAGGAGGGGCCAACGTCCTGACTTTC. Amino acid sequence: CASSYSLAGGANVLTF.

This clone was counted a single time. The chain joins TRBV7-2 to TRBJ2-3; D gene uncertain. This CDR3 spans 15 amino acids. Trimming removed 1 base from V and 2 bases from J, with 10 bases in between. CDR1 and CDR2 from the germline V gene are SGHTA and FQGNSA. The CDR3 protein is CASSLGPQPTDTQYF. CDR3 sequence (DNA): TGTGCCAGCAGCTTAGGGCCCCAACCCACAGATACGCAGTATTTT.

CDR3 sequence: CASSDLTEAYEQYF. The CDR3, as DNA: TGTGCCAGCAGTGACCTGACAGAAGCATACGAGCAGTACTTC. This chain uses TRBV25-1 with TRBJ2-7; a weak D match, TRBD1 (5 bases). This CDR3 region has 14 residues. Trimming left V 3 bases short and J 4 bases short, with 13 bases between. Germline V CDR1 and CDR2: MGHDK, SYGVNS.

This clone was recorded once. The chain recombines TRBV29-1 with TRBJ1-2; D call uncertain. The germline CDR1 and CDR2 sequences are SQVTM and ANQGSEA. The V gene lost 4 bases and the J gene lost 4 bases, with 16 bases spanning the gap. The length of the CDR3 is 14 residues. The CDR3 DNA follows: TGCAGCGTTGTTGAAGGGATGGAGAGCTATGGCTACACCTTC. Translation gives CSVVEGMESYGYTF.

V usage is TRBV19 and J usage is TRBJ2-3, with 9 bases aligning to TRBD1. The CDR3 length is 15 residues. The junction had 6 bases not matched to a gene; V was cut back by 3 bases and J by 5 bases. Per germline, CDR1 LNHDA and CDR2 SQIVND (reference sequence). The DNA for the CDR3 is TGTGCCAGTAGTATGGACAGGGGAGAGTTAGATACGCAGTATTTT. Residues: CASSMDRGELDTQYF.

The rearrangement joins TRBV5-1 to TRBJ2-7; 10 nucleotides line up with TRBD1. Germline V lookup: CDR1 SGHRS, CDR2 YFSETQ. CDR3 length equals 15 residues. V trimming: 0 bases; J trimming: 2 bases; junction bases outside the gene matches: 2. The DNA for the CDR3 is TGCGCCAGCAGCTTGGAGGGACAGGGGCCCTACGAGCAGTACTTC. Its protein is CASSLEGQGPYEQYF.

CDR3 sequence (DNA): TGTGCCAGCGCATCCGGGACAGCTGGAAACACCATATATTTT. Its protein product is CASASGTAGNTIYF. The chain couples TRBV19 to TRBJ1-3, with 7 bases identical to TRBD1. The V and J ends lost 9 bases and 2 bases, in that order; junction bases with no gene match: 7. This CDR3 contains 14 residues. CDR1 and CDR2 from the germline V gene are LNHDA and SQIVND (reference sequence).

The rearrangement joins TRBV28 to TRBJ2-1; TRBD2 is a possible D gene (6 bases). Trimming cost V 5 bases and J 6 bases, with 20 bases left between them. This CDR3 contains 16 residues. The germline V gene encodes CDR1 MDHEN and CDR2 SYDVKM. CDR3 nucleotide sequence: TGTGCCAGCAGTCCCTGGCTACGTACTAGCTCCAATGAGCAGTTCTTC. It yields the protein CASSPWLRTSSNEQFF.

The chain recombines TRBV28 with TRBJ1-4; no reliable D call. CDR1 is MDHEN and CDR2 is SYDVKM in the germline V gene. The ends were cut back, 6 bases at V and 8 bases at J, with 10 bases in the middle. The CDR3 has 12 residues. CDR3 residues: CASSLVWEKLFF. The DNA for the CDR3 is TGTGCCAGCAGCCTCGTGTGGGAAAAACTGTTTTTT.

The CDR3, as DNA: TGCGCCAGCAGCCTAGGGCCGGAAGGAGATGAAAAACTGTTTTTT. Residues: CASSLGPEGDEKLFF. The V call is TRBV5-1, the J call TRBJ1-4; D gene uncertain. Trimming stripped 4 bases from V and 6 bases from J, with 16 bases between. CDR3 length: 15 amino acids. The germline V gene encodes CDR1 SGHRS and CDR2 YFSETQ.

The rearrangement joins TRBV5-6 to TRBJ1-2; 10 nucleotides line up with TRBD1. J was trimmed by 1 base and V by 4 bases; bases with no gene match: 4. Germline CDR1 reads SGHDT; CDR2 reads YYEEEE. The CDR3 totals 15 residues. CDR3 coding DNA: TGTGCCAGCAGCCTCCGGGACAGGGGTAACTATGGCTACACCTTC. Amino acid sequence: CASSLRDRGNYGYTF.

This chain uses TRBV11-2 with TRBJ1-2; D gene unclear. Trimming removed 3 bases from V and 4 bases from J, with 12 bases in between. The germline V gene has CDR1 SGHAT and CDR2 FQNNGV. This CDR3 comprises 14 residues. CDR3 DNA sequence: TGTGCCAGCAGCTTCGTCGTTGGGTCCTATGGCTACACCTTC. It translates to CASSFVVGSYGYTF.

This CDR3 is CASSLDRVAGYTF. The DNA of the CDR3 is TGTGCCAGCAGCTTAGACAGGGTAGCTGGCTACACCTTC. The rearrangement links TRBV11-1 to TRBJ1-2; D possibly corresponds to TRBD1 (6 bases). Germline-derived CDR1 and CDR2 are SGHAT and FQDESV (reference sequence). CDR3 length: 13 amino acids. V shed 1 base and J shed 7 bases, with 10 bases lying between them.

The V gene is TRBV4-2, the J gene TRBJ2-3; D is possibly TRBD2 (5 bases). Germline CDR1 reads LGHNA; CDR2 reads YNFKEQ. The CDR3 totals 19 residues. The V and J ends lost 3 bases and 3 bases respectively, with 25 bases between them. CDR3 sequence: CASSQDLDTDSVGTDTQYF. As DNA, the CDR3 is TGTGCCAGCAGCCAGGACCTTGACACCGATAGCGTGGGGACAGATACGCAGTATTTT.

The J gene is TRBJ2-7, the V gene TRBV13, with D tentatively TRBD1 (6 bases). The CDR3 consists of 14 residues. The V and J ends lost 4 bases and 1 base respectively, with 11 bases between them. Per germline, CDR1 PRHDT and CDR2 FYEKMQ (reference sequence). For the CDR3, the DNA is TGTGCCAGCAGCTCGGGACATCCTTCCTACGAGCAGTACTTC. It codes for CASSSGHPSYEQYF.

V and J are TRBV28 and TRBJ1-2; 7 bases align to TRBD1. Germline V gene data show CDR1 as MDHEN and CDR2 as SYDVKM. V was pared by 4 bases and J by 5 bases, with 1 base of the junction left unmatched. The CDR3 has 12 residues. The CDR3 is CASSWTGYGYTF. CDR3 bases: TGTGCCAGCAGTTGGACAGGATATGGCTACACCTTC.

The CDR3 is CATSKNTYEQYF. DNA of the CDR3: TGTGCCACCTCCAAAAACACCTACGAGCAGTACTTC. The chain employs TRBV7-2 and TRBJ2-7; D is unclear. Trimming removed 10 bases from V and 2 bases from J, with 12 bases in between. The germline V gene has CDR1 SGHTA and CDR2 FQGNSA. The CDR3 runs 12 residues.

Regarding this clone: Other DNA sequences of this sample code for an identical CDR3. The gene calls are TRBV5-4 and TRBJ1-1; D is unresolved. There are 12 residues in the CDR3. Germline values: CDR1 SGHNT, CDR2 YYREEE (reference sequence). The V and J ends lost 5 bases and 1 base respectively, with 6 bases between them. CDR3 in amino acids: CASSYENTEAFF. In nucleotides, the CDR3 is TGTGCCAGCAGTTATGAGAACACTGAAGCTTTCTTT.

The chain employs TRBV4-2 and TRBJ2-2; D assignment may be TRBD1 or TRBD2 (6 bases each). Trimming stripped 0 bases from V and 5 bases from J, with 19 bases between. Germline V gene data show CDR1 as LGHNA and CDR2 as YNFKEQ. CDR3 length: 18 residues. The CDR3 DNA is TGTGCCAGCAGCCAAGAAAGTCTGTCCGAGGGGGGAACCGGGGAGCTGTTTTTT. Its protein product is CASSQESLSEGGTGELFF.